This is a list of T cell receptor beta chains from one sample in a study of T cell repertoires and HLA-DP antigens. The antigens for these receptors are not known. Profiled with immunoSEQ multiplex PCR; TCRdb holds only in-frame clones, not every one. Of about 73,000 clones in the sample, over 75% were seen once. Sequencing was performed on CD4+ T cells from PBMCs. These receptors all stem from a man aged 60 to 69 in good health and CMV-seronegative. Each CDR3 is given with its conserved first and last residue. The D gene is left open where the match is weak. Clone sizes are given selectively: once, few, many, or a class where the clone is expanded.

d_gene	v_gene	abundance	j_gene	CDR3aa	CDR3nt
NA	TRBV7-9	NA	TRBJ1-1	CASSFGQENTEAFF	TGTGCCAGCAGCTTCGGGCAGGAGAACACTGAAGCTTTCTTT
NA	TRBV5-1	NA	TRBJ2-5	CASSLQGRQETQYF	TGCGCCAGCAGCTTACAGGGTCGACAAGAGACCCAGTACTTC
NA	TRBV9	NA	TRBJ2-3	CASTPDGANTDTQYF	TGTGCCAGCACCCCTGATGGCGCCAACACAGATACGCAGTATTTT
TRBD2	TRBV7-2	NA	TRBJ2-1	CASSLVERGGLQFF	TGTGCCAGCAGCTTAGTCGAGCGGGGGGGACTACAGTTCTTC
TRBD2	TRBV5-4	NA	TRBJ2-1	CASSLASSGGPQRFF	TGTGCCAGCAGCCTGGCGTCTAGCGGGGGGCCCCAACGGTTCTTC
TRBD1	TRBV5-5	NA	TRBJ1-6	CASSPGTANSPLHF	TGTGCCAGCAGCCCCGGGACAGCTAATTCACCCCTCCACTTT
TRBD1	TRBV4-3	once	TRBJ2-7	CASSQYQGASYEQYF	TGCGCCAGCAGCCAATACCAGGGGGCCTCCTACGAGCAGTACTTC
NA	TRBV7-9	NA	TRBJ1-6	CASSLEGMGSPLHF	TGTGCCAGCAGCTTAGAGGGAATGGGTTCACCCCTCCACTTT
TRBD2	TRBV19	NA	TRBJ2-7	CASSPSGIYEQYF	TGTGCCAGTAGTCCTAGCGGGATCTACGAGCAGTACTTC
TRBD1	TRBV5-6	NA	TRBJ1-1	CASSVVGQGNTEAFF	TGTGCCAGCAGCGTAGTCGGACAGGGGAACACTGAAGCTTTCTTT
TRBD1	TRBV27	NA	TRBJ1-5	CASSFRGDHQPQHF	TGTGCCAGCAGTTTCAGGGGGGACCATCAGCCCCAGCATTTT
NA	TRBV15	NA	TRBJ1-2	CATSRDRGDGYTF	TGTGCCACCAGCAGAGATCGGGGGGACGGCTACACCTTC
NA	TRBV5-1	medium-sized	TRBJ1-6	CASSFRDNSPLHF	TGCGCCAGCAGCTTCAGGGATAATTCACCCCTCCACTTT
NA	TRBV7-9	NA	TRBJ1-2	CASSLEHYGYTF	TGTGCCAGCAGCTTAGAACACTATGGCTACACCTTC
NA	TRBV19	NA	TRBJ2-5	CASSIGLGLETQYF	TGTGCCAGTAGTATAGGGTTGGGCTTGGAGACCCAGTACTTC
NA	TRBV28	NA	TRBJ2-7	CASSPLATYEQYF	TGTGCCAGCAGCCCCTTGGCCACCTACGAGCAGTACTTC
NA	TRBV13	NA	TRBJ2-3	CASSLGRDLTQYF	TGTGCCAGCAGCTTAGGCCGGGACCTGACGCAGTATTTT
NA	TRBV5-1	NA	TRBJ1-2	CASTLDRGLYGYTF	TGCGCCAGCACCCTTGACCGGGGCCTATATGGCTACACCTTC
NA	TRBV2	few	TRBJ2-7	CASSDRGWQYF	TGTGCCAGCAGTGATCGGGGGTGGCAGTACTTC
NA	TRBV5-1	NA	TRBJ2-3	CASGEEGVRTDTQYF	TGCGCCAGCGGCGAGGAGGGGGTGAGAACAGATACGCAGTATTTT
NA	TRBV5-1	NA	TRBJ2-5	CASSWDQETQYF	TGCGCCAGCAGCTGGGACCAAGAGACCCAGTACTTC
NA	TRBV5-1	NA	TRBJ1-2	CASREVSGYYGYTF	TGCGCCAGCAGGGAGGTGTCAGGCTACTATGGCTACACCTTC
TRBD2	TRBV27	once	TRBJ2-1	CASRPGLAGGRSSYNEQFF	TGTGCCAGCAGACCGGGACTAGCGGGGGGAAGGAGCTCCTACAATGAGCAGTTCTTC
NA	TRBV9	NA	TRBJ2-1	CASSVDGRGDNEQFF	TGTGCCAGCAGCGTAGACGGGAGAGGGGACAATGAGCAGTTCTTC
TRBD1	TRBV2	NA	TRBJ2-7	CASRAGGRSYEQYF	TGTGCCAGCAGGGCAGGGGGTAGGTCCTACGAGCAGTACTTC
NA	TRBV30	NA	TRBJ1-1	CAWRRGGNTEAFF	TGTGCCTGGAGGCGGGGGGGAAACACTGAAGCTTTCTTT
NA	TRBV15	once	TRBJ1-5	CATSRGGYNQPQHF	TGTGCCACCAGCAGGGGGGGCTACAATCAGCCCCAGCATTTT
NA	TRBV6-1	NA	TRBJ1-5	CASGTLDGQPQHF	TGTGCCAGCGGTACTCTGGACGGTCAGCCCCAGCATTTT
NA	TRBV4-2	NA	TRBJ2-1	CASSQGQGGEQFF	TGTGCCAGCAGCCAAGGGCAGGGCGGTGAGCAGTTCTTC
TRBD2	TRBV7-2	NA	TRBJ2-3	CASSFNPTSGYTDTQYF	TGTGCCAGCAGCTTTAACCCGACTAGCGGATACACAGATACGCAGTATTTT
NA	TRBV30	once	TRBJ1-1	CAWGREVGARAFF	TGTGCCTGGGGAAGGGAAGTGGGGGCTCGGGCTTTCTTT
NA	TRBV27	NA	TRBJ2-5	CASSGRLGVEETQYF	TGTGCCAGCAGTGGACGGCTAGGGGTAGAAGAGACCCAGTACTTC
TRBD2	TRBV5-1	NA	TRBJ2-2	CASSPSGTRNTGELFF	TGCGCCAGCAGCCCCTCCGGGACTAGGAACACCGGGGAGCTGTTTTTT
NA	TRBV19	NA	TRBJ2-5	CASSMRGGGGQETQYF	TGTGCCAGTAGTATGCGGGGAGGTGGGGGCCAAGAGACCCAGTACTTC
TRBD2	TRBV4-1	many	TRBJ2-2	CASSQGTQGLAGGELFF	TGCGCCAGCAGCCAAGGGACACAGGGACTAGCGGGCGGGGAGCTGTTTTTT
TRBD1	TRBV4-1	NA	TRBJ1-4	CASSQPDREGEKLFF	TGCGCCAGCAGCCAACCTGACAGGGAAGGGGAAAAACTGTTTTTT
NA	TRBV7-3	NA	TRBJ2-2	CASSLSTTGELFF	TGTGCCAGCAGCTTAAGTACCACCGGGGAGCTGTTTTTT